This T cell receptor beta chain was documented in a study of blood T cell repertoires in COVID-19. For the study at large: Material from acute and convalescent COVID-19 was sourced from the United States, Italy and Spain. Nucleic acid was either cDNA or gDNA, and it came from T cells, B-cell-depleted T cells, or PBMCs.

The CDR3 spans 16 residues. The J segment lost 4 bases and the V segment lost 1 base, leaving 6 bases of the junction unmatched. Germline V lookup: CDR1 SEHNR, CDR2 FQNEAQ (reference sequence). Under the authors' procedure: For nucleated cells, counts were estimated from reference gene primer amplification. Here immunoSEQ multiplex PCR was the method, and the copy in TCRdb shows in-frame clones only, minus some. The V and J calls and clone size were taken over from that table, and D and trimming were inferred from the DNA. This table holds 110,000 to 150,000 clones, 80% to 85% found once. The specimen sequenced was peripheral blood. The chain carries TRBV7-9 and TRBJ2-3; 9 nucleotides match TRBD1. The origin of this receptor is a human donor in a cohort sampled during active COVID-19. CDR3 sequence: CASSLGDRAAADTQYF. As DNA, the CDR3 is TGTGCCAGCAGCTTAGGGGACAGGGCAGCGGCAGATACGCAGTATTTT.